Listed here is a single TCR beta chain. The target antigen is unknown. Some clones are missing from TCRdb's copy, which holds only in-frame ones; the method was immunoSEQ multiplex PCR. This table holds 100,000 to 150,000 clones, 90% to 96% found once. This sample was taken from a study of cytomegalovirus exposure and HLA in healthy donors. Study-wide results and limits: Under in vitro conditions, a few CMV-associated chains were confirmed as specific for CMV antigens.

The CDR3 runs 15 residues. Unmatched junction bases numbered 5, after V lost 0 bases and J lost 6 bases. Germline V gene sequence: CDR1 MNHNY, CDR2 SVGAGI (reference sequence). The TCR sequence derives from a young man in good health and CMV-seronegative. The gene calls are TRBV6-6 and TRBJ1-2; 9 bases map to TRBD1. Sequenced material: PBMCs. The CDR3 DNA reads TGTGCCAGCAGTTACTCGAGGGACAGGGTAGATGGCTACACCTTC. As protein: CASSYSRDRVDGYTF.